Listed below are T cell receptor beta chains from one sample, sequenced in a study of cytomegalovirus exposure and HLA in healthy donors. The assay was immunoSEQ multiplex PCR, and TCRdb's table has in-frame clones only and misses some. The data show 95,000 to 150,000 clones, and the top ten clones hold approximately 0.99%. The sample consisted of PBMCs. These TCRs come from a man in his late teens or twenties in good health and CMV-seronegative. The CDR3 runs from the conserved cysteine through the conserved F or W. The order of the fields is V gene, J gene, CDR3 protein.

TRBV7-9	TRBJ2-2	CASSLDRTGELFF
TRBV27	TRBJ1-2	CASSFAPTRNYGYTF
TRBV15	TRBJ2-2	CATSRDLDRDYSRTPGELFF
TRBV5-1	TRBJ2-1	CASSLQGYNEQFF
TRBV6-1	TRBJ1-2	CASSEDGSYGYTF
TRBV5-1	TRBJ2-7	CASSLSSGIYEQYF
TRBV5-1	TRBJ2-3	CATAQGLLGTDTQYF
TRBV11-2	TRBJ2-2	CASSARLAVTNTGELFF
TRBV18	TRBJ2-1	CASSLKRPKTGGSEQFF
TRBV21-1	TRBJ1-6	CASVGSAGRESPLHF
TRBV19	TRBJ1-5	CASSPLGAPGNQPQHF
TRBV15	TRBJ1-6	CATSRAAGNSPLHF
TRBV6-5	TRBJ2-1	CASRKDLTDNEQFF
TRBV7-9	TRBJ2-1	CASRGGLNEQFF
TRBV9	TRBJ1-3	CASSVDPVTSGNTIYF
TRBV20-1	TRBJ1-2	CSAGQALGYTF
TRBV6-1	TRBJ2-6	CASSVRPSGANVLTF
TRBV2	TRBJ1-5	CASSSDILSNQPQHF
TRBV6-1	TRBJ2-4	CASSGSGGNIQYF
TRBV19	TRBJ1-6	CASSQNRGGNSPLHF
TRBV6-8	TRBJ1-6	CARARQYNSPLHF
TRBV12-1	TRBJ1-5	CASSLGHRGLFSNQPQHF
TRBV6-1	TRBJ1-5	CASTGTAQGPQHF
TRBV2	TRBJ2-3	CASSEYPGNTQYF
TRBV5-1	TRBJ1-1	CASRSVHNTEAFF
TRBV29-1	TRBJ2-1	CSVERAGGPGEQFF